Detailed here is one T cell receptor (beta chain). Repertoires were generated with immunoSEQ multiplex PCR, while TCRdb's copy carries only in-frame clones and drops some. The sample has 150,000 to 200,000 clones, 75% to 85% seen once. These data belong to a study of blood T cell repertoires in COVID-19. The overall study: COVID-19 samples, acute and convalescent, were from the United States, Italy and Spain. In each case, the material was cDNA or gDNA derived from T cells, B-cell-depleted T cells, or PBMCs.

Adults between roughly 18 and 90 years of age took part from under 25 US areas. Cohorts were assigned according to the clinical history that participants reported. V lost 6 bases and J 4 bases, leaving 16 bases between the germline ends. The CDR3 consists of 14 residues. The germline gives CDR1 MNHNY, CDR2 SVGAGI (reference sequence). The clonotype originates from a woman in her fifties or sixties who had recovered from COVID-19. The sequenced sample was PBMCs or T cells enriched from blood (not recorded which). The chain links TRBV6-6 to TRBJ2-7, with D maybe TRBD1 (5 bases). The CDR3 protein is CASSSRQGGYEQYF. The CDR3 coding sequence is TGTGCCAGCAGCAGCCGGCAGGGTGGATACGAGCAGTACTTC.